This T cell receptor (beta chain) is from a study of cytomegalovirus exposure and HLA in healthy donors. Findings and limits, study-wide: As confirmed in vitro, a few CMV-associated chains were specific for CMV antigens.

The length of the CDR3 is 14 residues. Trimming took 4 bases from V and 5 from J, leaving 14 bases between them. Germline CDR1 is MRHNA and CDR2 is SNTAGT. With 60 Vbeta and 13 Jbeta primers, the PCR was carried out. Clones were read by immunoSEQ multiplex PCR, and TCRdb kept only the in-frame ones, dropping some. The data show approximately 160,000 clones, about 63% seen once. Remarks on this clone: Its target is unknown.

The TCR comes from a woman between 40 and 55 years old in good health and CMV-seropositive. Sequencing used PBMCs. The genes are TRBV6-4 and TRBJ1-1; TRBD1 is a possible D gene (6 bases). The CDR3 DNA reads as TGTGCCAGCAGTGCCCACAGGGAGAGTACTGAAGCTTTCTTT. It specifies CASSAHRESTEAFF.